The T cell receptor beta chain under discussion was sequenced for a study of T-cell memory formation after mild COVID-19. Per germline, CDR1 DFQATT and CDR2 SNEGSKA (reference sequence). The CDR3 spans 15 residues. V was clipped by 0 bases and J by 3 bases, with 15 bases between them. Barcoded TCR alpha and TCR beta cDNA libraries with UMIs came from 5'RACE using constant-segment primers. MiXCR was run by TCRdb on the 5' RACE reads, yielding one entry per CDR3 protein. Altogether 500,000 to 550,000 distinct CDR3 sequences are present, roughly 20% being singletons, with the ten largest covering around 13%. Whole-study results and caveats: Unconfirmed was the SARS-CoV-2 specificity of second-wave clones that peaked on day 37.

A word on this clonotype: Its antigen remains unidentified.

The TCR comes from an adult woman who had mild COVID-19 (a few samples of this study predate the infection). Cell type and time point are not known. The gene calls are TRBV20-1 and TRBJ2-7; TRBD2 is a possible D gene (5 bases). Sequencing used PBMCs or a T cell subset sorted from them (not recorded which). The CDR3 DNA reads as TGCAGTGCTAGAGACCGAGCGGTGATGGACTACGAGCAGTACTTC. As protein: CSARDRAVMDYEQYF.